A selection of T cell receptor beta chains follows, all from one sample in a study of human CD4 T cells and Enterobacteriaceae. Measured with immunoSEQ multiplex PCR; TCRdb has only the in-frame clones, and not every one. The sample consists of some 29,000 clones, 70% to 85% of them appearing once. Sequencing was done on a sample of memory CD4+ T cells from blood. These receptors all stem from a human donor in good health. CDR3s include the opening cysteine and the closing phenylalanine or tryptophan. D genes are given only for firm matches. Expanded clones are given a class, and other clones once, few, many or no size at all.

D gene	V gene	J gene	clone size	CDR3 protein	CDR3 DNA
TRBD1	TRBV9	TRBJ2-7	.	CASSPGTALRYEQYF	TGTGCCAGCAGCCCTGGGACAGCGCTTCGCTACGAGCAGTACTTC
TRBD1	TRBV10-2	TRBJ1-6	once	CASSEQDRGQSPLHF	TGCGCCAGCAGTGAACAGGACAGGGGGCAATCACCCCTCCACTTT
.	TRBV6-5	TRBJ1-2	.	CASSRPGGAYGYTF	TGTGCCAGCAGTCGGCCCGGGGGCGCATATGGCTACACCTTC
TRBD1	TRBV2	TRBJ2-2	.	CASSETGDGSGELFF	TGTGCCAGCAGTGAGACAGGGGATGGGAGCGGGGAGCTGTTTTTT
.	TRBV5-5	TRBJ1-4	.	CASSFQGIDEKLFF	TGTGCCAGCAGCTTTCAGGGTATAGATGAAAAACTGTTTTTT
.	TRBV12-5	TRBJ2-1	.	CASGLHSEQFF	TGTGCTAGTGGTTTGCATAGTGAGCAGTTCTTC
.	TRBV5-1	TRBJ1-2	.	CASSSTGSYGYTF	TGCGCCAGCAGCTCCACAGGGAGCTATGGCTACACCTTC
.	TRBV7-9	TRBJ2-2	few	CASSIQGNTGELFF	TGTGCCAGCAGCATCCAGGGAAACACCGGGGAGCTGTTTTTT
.	TRBV9	TRBJ1-2	once	CASSPTGGGYGYTF	TGTGCCAGCAGCCCCACTGGAGGAGGATATGGCTACACCTTC
.	TRBV6-5	TRBJ1-6	.	CASSYSSSRSPLHF	TGTGCCAGCAGTTACTCGAGTTCTCGCTCACCCCTCCACTTT
TRBD2	TRBV7-3	TRBJ2-5	.	CASSLNPGRATETQYF	TGTGCCAGCAGCTTAAATCCGGGGAGGGCTACGGAGACCCAGTACTTC
.	TRBV6-6	TRBJ1-1	.	CASSYDGEMNTEAFF	TGTGCCAGCAGTTACGATGGGGAAATGAACACTGAAGCTTTCTTT
.	TRBV10-2	TRBJ2-3	.	CASRSGISTDTQYF	TGCGCCAGCAGGTCCGGGATAAGCACAGATACGCAGTATTTT
.	TRBV2	TRBJ2-1	.	CATSTITGGTEQFF	TGTGCCACCTCAACCATAACAGGAGGCACTGAGCAGTTCTTC
TRBD1	TRBV11-2	TRBJ2-2	once	CASSLVHRGTGELFF	TGTGCCAGCAGCTTAGTACACAGGGGTACCGGGGAGCTGTTTTTT
.	TRBV9	TRBJ2-1	once	CASSVDSGNEQFF	TGTGCCAGCAGCGTAGACTCCGGGAATGAGCAGTTCTTC
.	TRBV30	TRBJ2-7	few	CAWSVSTYEQYF	TGTGCCTGGAGTGTTAGTACCTACGAGCAGTACTTC
TRBD2	TRBV7-6	TRBJ2-1	.	CASSLRRSSGTSVYNEQFF	TGTGCCAGCAGCTTAAGAAGGTCGAGTGGGACTAGCGTGTACAATGAGCAGTTCTTC
.	TRBV5-4	TRBJ2-5	.	CASSLDYQETQYF	TGTGCCAGCAGCTTGGATTATCAAGAGACCCAGTACTTC
TRBD1	TRBV6-5	TRBJ1-2	.	CASSLSDRAYGYTF	TGTGCCAGCAGTTTGTCGGACAGGGCCTATGGCTACACCTTC
.	TRBV7-9	TRBJ2-7	.	CASSLESPFHEQYF	TGTGCCAGCAGCTTAGAATCTCCGTTCCACGAGCAGTACTTC
TRBD2	TRBV18	TRBJ2-6	.	CASSQEGGAGANVLTF	TGTGCCAGCTCACAAGAGGGAGGGGCAGGGGCCAACGTCCTGACTTTC
TRBD2	TRBV7-9	TRBJ2-2	.	CATTSGRLVGELFF	TGTGCCACCACTAGCGGGAGGCTCGTCGGGGAGCTGTTTTTT
TRBD1	TRBV6-5	TRBJ2-7	.	CASRGEDRGIDEQYF	TGTGCCAGCAGGGGAGAGGACAGGGGTATCGACGAGCAGTACTTC
.	TRBV6-1	TRBJ1-5	once	CASSGGGNQPQHF	TGTGCCAGCAGCGGTGGGGGGAATCAGCCCCAGCATTTT
TRBD2	TRBV5-1	TRBJ2-7	.	CASGRERGHEQYF	TGCGCCAGCGGGCGGGAGAGGGGCCACGAGCAGTACTTC
TRBD1	TRBV28	TRBJ2-1	.	CASSGQGILSSYNEQFF	TGTGCCAGCAGCGGACAGGGAATTTTATCGTCTTACAATGAGCAGTTCTTC
.	TRBV10-3	TRBJ2-7	.	CAISEFQTSYEQYF	TGTGCCATCAGTGAGTTTCAGACTTCCTACGAGCAGTACTTC
TRBD2	TRBV30	TRBJ2-3	.	CAWRVSGSSDTQYF	TGTGCCTGGAGGGTGAGCGGGAGTTCAGATACGCAGTATTTT
TRBD1	TRBV6-6	TRBJ1-2	.	CASSYGGTASPNF	TGTGCCAGCAGTTACGGGGGGACAGCAAGCCCCAATTTC
TRBD2	TRBV11-1	TRBJ2-3	once	CATLAGSRNTQYF	TGTGCCACTTTAGCGGGATCAAGAAATACGCAGTATTTT
.	TRBV5-1	TRBJ2-1	.	CASSLLSGGGNEQFF	TGCGCCAGCAGCTTGTTGTCAGGTGGGGGGAATGAGCAGTTCTTC
.	TRBV18	TRBJ2-5	.	CASSEQGGETQYF	TGTGCCAGCTCAGAACAGGGCGGAGAGACCCAGTACTTC
TRBD1	TRBV27	TRBJ1-1	.	CASSLLTGGDTEAFF	TGTGCCAGCAGTTTGCTGACAGGGGGGGACACTGAAGCTTTCTTT
.	TRBV7-3	TRBJ2-1	.	CASSLGPGNSYNEQFF	TGTGCCAGCAGCTTAGGGCCCGGGAACTCCTACAATGAGCAGTTCTTC
TRBD1	TRBV15	TRBJ2-2	.	CATSSGQGDTGELFF	TGTGCCACCAGCAGCGGACAGGGGGACACCGGGGAGCTGTTTTTT
.	TRBV19	TRBJ2-2	.	CASSRGGGTGELFF	TGTGCCAGTAGTAGAGGGGGTGGCACCGGGGAGCTGTTTTTT
.	TRBV6-6	TRBJ2-7	.	CASSYINSYEQYF	TGTGCCAGCAGTTACATCAACAGCTACGAGCAGTACTTC
TRBD2	TRBV27	TRBJ2-7	.	CATKVRGGGTSGRNENEQYF	TGTGCCACTAAAGTTCGTGGGGGGGGGACTAGCGGGAGAAACGAGAACGAGCAGTACTTC
.	TRBV19	TRBJ1-2	.	CASSSRPGYTF	TGTGCCAGTAGTAGCCGGCCAGGCTACACCTTC
TRBD2	TRBV7-2	TRBJ2-1	.	CASSPLAGFYNEQFF	TGTGCCAGCAGCCCGCTAGCGGGATTCTACAATGAGCAGTTCTTC
TRBD2	TRBV5-6	TRBJ2-1	.	CASSSLTSGGSYNEQFF	TGTGCCAGCAGCTCCCTGACTAGCGGAGGCTCCTACAATGAGCAGTTCTTC
.	TRBV28	TRBJ2-7	.	CASSPPDSYEQYF	TGTGCCAGCAGTCCACCAGATTCCTACGAGCAGTACTTC
.	TRBV5-1	TRBJ1-4	.	CASSLGVVSDEKLFF	TGCGCCAGCAGCTTGGGAGTTGTTTCGGATGAAAAACTGTTTTTT
.	TRBV2	TRBJ2-2	.	CASRTGNTGELFF	TGTGCCAGCCGCACGGGGAACACCGGGGAGCTGTTTTTT